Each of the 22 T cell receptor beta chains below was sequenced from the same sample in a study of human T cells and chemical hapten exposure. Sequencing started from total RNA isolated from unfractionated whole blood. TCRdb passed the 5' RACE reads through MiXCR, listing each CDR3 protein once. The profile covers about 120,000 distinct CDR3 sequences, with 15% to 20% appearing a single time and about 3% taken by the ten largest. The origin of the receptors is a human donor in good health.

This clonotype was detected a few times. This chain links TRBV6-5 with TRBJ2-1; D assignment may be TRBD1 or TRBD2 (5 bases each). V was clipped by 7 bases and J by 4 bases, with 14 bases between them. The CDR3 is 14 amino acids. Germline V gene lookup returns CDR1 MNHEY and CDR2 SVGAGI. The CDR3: CASKRDASYNEQFF. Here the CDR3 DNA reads TGTGCCAGCAAACGGGACGCCTCTTACAATGAGCAGTTCTTC.

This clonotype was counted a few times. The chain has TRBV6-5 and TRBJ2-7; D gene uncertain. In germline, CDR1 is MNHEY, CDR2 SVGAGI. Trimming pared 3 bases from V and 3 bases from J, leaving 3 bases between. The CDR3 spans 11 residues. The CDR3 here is CASSYDYEQYF. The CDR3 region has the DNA TGTGCCAGCAGTTATGACTACGAGCAGTACTTC.

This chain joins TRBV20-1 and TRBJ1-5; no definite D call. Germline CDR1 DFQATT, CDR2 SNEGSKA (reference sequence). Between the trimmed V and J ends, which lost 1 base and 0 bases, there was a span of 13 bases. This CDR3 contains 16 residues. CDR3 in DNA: TGCAGTGCTAGAGCGGATGAGGCGAATAGCAATCAGCCCCAGCATTTT. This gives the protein CSARADEANSNQPQHF.

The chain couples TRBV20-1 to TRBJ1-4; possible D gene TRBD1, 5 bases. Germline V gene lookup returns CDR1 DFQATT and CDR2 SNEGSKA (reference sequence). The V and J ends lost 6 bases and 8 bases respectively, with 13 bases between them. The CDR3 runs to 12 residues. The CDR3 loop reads CSASTGGEKLFF. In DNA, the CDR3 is TGCAGTGCCTCCACAGGAGGAGAAAAACTGTTTTTT.

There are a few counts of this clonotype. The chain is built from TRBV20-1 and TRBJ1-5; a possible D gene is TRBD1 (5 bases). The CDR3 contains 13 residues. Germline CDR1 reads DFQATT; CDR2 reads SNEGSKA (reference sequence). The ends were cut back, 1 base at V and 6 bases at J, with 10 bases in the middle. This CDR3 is CSARGDWGQPQHF. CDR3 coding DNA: TGCAGTGCTAGAGGGGACTGGGGTCAGCCCCAGCATTTT.

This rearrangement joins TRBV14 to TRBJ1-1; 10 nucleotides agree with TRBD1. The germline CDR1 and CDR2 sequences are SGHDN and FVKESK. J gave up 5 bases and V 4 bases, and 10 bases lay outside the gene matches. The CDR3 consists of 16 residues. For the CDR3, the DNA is TGTGCCAGCAGCCGGTACGACAGGGGGCGGACTACTGAAGCTTTCTTT. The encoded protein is CASSRYDRGRTTEAFF.

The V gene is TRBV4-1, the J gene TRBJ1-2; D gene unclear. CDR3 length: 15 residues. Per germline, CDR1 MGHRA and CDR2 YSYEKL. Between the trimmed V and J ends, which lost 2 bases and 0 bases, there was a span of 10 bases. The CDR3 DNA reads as TGCGCCAGCAGCCAACCCTGGGCGACTAACTATGGCTACACCTTC. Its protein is CASSQPWATNYGYTF.

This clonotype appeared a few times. The CDR3 coding sequence is TGTGCCAGCAGGGGGAGGGACAGGGTCACAGATACGCAGTATTTT. Its translation: CASRGRDRVTDTQYF. The chain has TRBV28 and TRBJ2-3; 9 nucleotides agree with TRBD1. V shed 6 bases, J shed 2 bases, and the junction held 6 bases outside the gene matches. From germline, CDR1 is MDHEN and CDR2 SYDVKM. The CDR3 spans 15 residues.

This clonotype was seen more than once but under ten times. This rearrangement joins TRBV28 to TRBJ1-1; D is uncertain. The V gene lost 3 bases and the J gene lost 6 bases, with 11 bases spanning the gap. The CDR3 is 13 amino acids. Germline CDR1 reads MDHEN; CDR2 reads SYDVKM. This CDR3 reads CASSLPGAPEAFF. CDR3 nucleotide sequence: TGTGCCAGCAGTTTGCCAGGAGCTCCTGAAGCTTTCTTT.

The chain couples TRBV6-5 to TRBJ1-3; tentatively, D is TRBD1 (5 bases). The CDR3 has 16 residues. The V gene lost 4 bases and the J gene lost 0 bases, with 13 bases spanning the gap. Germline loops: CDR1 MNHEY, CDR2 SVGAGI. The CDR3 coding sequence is TGTGCCAGCAGTTCCCGGGACCTCTTCTCTGGAAACACCATATATTTT. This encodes CASSSRDLFSGNTIYF.

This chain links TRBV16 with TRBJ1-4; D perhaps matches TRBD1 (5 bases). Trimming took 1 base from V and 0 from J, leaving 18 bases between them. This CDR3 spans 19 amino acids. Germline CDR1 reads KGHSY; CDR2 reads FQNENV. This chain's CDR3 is CASSQYPLTGDPTNEKLFF. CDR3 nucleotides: TGTGCCAGCAGCCAATACCCACTGACGGGGGATCCAACTAATGAAAAACTGTTTTTT.

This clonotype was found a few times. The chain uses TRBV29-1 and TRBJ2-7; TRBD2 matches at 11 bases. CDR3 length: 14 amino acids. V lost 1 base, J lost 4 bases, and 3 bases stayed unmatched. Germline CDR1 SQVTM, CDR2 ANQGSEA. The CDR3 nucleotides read TGCAGCGTTGAAGGACTAGCGGGAAGGTACGAGCAGTACTTC. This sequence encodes CSVEGLAGRYEQYF.

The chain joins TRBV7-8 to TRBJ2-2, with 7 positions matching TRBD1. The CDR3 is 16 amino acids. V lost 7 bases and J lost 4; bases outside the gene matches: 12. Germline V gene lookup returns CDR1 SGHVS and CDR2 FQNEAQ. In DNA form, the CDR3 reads TGTGCCAGCACCCGAGTCGGGACAGAAATCACCGGGGAGCTGTTTTTT. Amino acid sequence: CASTRVGTEITGELFF.

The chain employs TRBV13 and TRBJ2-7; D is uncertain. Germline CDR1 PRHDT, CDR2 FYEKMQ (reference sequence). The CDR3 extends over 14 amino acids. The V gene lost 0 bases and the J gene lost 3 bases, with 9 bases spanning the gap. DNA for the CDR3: TGTGCCAGCAGCTTAGGTCGGCACTACTACGAGCAGTACTTC. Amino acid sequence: CASSLGRHYYEQYF.

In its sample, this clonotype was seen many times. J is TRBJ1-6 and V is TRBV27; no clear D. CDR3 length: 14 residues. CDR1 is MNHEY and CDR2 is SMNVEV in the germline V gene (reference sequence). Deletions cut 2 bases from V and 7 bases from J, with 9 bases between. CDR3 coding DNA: TGTGCCAGCAGTTTAGGTTACCGAAATTCACCCCTCCACTTT. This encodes CASSLGYRNSPLHF.

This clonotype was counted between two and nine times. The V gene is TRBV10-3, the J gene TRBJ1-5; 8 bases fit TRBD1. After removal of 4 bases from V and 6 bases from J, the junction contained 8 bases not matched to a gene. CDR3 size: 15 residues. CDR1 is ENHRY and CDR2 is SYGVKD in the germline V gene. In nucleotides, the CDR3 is TGTGCCATCAGTGGTTCAGGGGGCCCGGGTCAGCCCCAGCATTTT. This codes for CAISGSGGPGQPQHF.

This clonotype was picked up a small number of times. CDR3 region: CASSLDPSGDEQYF. CDR3 DNA sequence: TGTGCCAGCAGCTTAGACCCTTCGGGGGACGAGCAGTACTTC. The chain recombines TRBV7-9 with TRBJ2-7; a weak D match, TRBD2 (6 bases). The CDR3 has 14 residues. The V end was cut by 1 base, the J end by 5 bases, with 12 bases between. CDR1 is SEHNR, CDR2 FQNEAQ, per germline (reference sequence).

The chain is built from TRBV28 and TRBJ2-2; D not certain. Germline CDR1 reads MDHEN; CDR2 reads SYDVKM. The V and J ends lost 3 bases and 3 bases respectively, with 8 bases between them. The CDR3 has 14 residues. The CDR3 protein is CASSFKPYTGELFF. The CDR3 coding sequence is TGTGCCAGCAGTTTCAAGCCCTACACCGGGGAGCTGTTTTTT.

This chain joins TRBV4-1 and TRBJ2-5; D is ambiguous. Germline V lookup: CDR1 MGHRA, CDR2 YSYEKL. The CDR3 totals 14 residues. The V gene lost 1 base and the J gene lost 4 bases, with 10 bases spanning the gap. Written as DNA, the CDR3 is TGCGCCAGCAGCCAAGTTAGCCCTCGAGAGACCCAGTACTTC. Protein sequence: CASSQVSPRETQYF.

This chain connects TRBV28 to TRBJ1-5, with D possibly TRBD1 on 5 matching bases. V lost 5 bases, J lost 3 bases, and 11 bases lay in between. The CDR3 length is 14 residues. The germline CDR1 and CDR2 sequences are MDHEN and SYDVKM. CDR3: CASSPDTTNQPQHF. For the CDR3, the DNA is TGTGCCAGCAGTCCGGACACTACCAATCAGCCCCAGCATTTT.

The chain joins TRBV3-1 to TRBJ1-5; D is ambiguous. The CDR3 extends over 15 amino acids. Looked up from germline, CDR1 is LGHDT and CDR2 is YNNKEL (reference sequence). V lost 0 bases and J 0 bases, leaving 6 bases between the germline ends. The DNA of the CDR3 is TGTGCCAGCAGCCAAGATCACAGTAGCAATCAGCCCCAGCATTTT. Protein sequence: CASSQDHSSNQPQHF.

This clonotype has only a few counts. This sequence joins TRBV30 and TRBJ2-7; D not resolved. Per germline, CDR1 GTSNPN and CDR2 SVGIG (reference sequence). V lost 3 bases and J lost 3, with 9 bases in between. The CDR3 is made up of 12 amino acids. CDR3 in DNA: TGTGCCTGGAGACCGGATAACTACGAGCAGTACTTC. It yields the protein CAWRPDNYEQYF.